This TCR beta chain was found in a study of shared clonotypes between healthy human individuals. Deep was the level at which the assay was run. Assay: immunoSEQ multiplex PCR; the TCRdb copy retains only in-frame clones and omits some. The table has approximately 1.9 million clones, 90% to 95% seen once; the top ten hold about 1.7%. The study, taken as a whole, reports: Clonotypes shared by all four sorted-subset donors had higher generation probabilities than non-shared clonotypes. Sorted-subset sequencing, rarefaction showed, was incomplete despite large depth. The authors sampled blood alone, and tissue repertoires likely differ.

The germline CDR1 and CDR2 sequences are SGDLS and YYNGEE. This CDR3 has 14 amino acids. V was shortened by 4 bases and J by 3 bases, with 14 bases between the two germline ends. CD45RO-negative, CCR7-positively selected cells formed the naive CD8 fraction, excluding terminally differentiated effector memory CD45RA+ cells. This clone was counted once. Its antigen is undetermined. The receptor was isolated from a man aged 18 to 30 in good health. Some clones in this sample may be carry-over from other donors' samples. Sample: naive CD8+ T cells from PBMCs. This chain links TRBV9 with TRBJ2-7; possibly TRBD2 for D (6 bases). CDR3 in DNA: TGTGCCAGCAGCCCTGGTCGGGGGTACTACGAGCAGTACTTC. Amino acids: CASSPGRGYYEQYF.